The 27 T cell receptor beta chains reported below all come from one sample, sequenced in a study of cytomegalovirus exposure and HLA in healthy donors. PCR amplification relied on 60 Vbeta primers (plus 13 Jbeta primers). The data were produced by immunoSEQ multiplex PCR, yet TCRdb's version contains in-frame clones alone and is incomplete. The sample lists more than 100,000 clones, 15% to 17% occurring once. The sequenced sample consisted of PBMCs. These receptors were collected from a woman aged 18-35 years in good health and CMV-seronegative.

The chain has TRBV4-3 and TRBJ2-5, with D unclear. Trimming cost V 0 bases and J 5 bases, with 19 bases left between them. The CDR3 consists of 17 residues. CDR1 is LGHNA and CDR2 is YSLEER in the germline V gene. The CDR3 coding sequence is TGCGCCAGCAGCCAAGAAGGAATGGCCGGGTTTGGCGAGACCCAGTACTTC. Amino acid sequence: CASSQEGMAGFGETQYF.

As concerns this clone: Within the sample, other DNA sequences also encode this same CDR3. The CDR3 DNA sequence: TGCGCCAGCAGCTCCGGACAGAGCTCCTACGAGCAGTACTTC. Translating it yields CASSSGQSSYEQYF. This rearrangement joins TRBV5-1 to TRBJ2-7; perhaps TRBD1 as D (6 bases). The CDR3 is 14 amino acids. The germline V and J ends were trimmed by 3 bases and 0 bases, with 10 bases remaining between them. Germline CDR1 and CDR2: SGHRS and YFSETQ.

This clone was seen a few times. V gene TRBV5-6 combines with J gene TRBJ1-5; 9 positions agree with TRBD1. Per germline, CDR1 SGHDT and CDR2 YYEEEE. Unmatched junction bases numbered 8, after V lost 4 bases and J lost 9 bases. CDR3 length equals 14 residues. DNA for the CDR3: TGTGCCAGCAGCGGCTGGACAGGGGACGGGCCCCAGCATTTT. It yields the protein CASSGWTGDGPQHF.

The chain couples TRBV10-3 to TRBJ2-7, with 7 positions matching TRBD1. The CDR3 extends over 15 amino acids. The trim removed 6 bases at V and 1 base at J, leaving 9 bases unmatched. Germline assignment: CDR1 ENHRY and CDR2 SYGVKD. The CDR3 region has the DNA TGTGCCATCAGCGGGATGGGACAGTCTTCCTACGAGCAGTACTTC. Protein sequence: CAISGMGQSSYEQYF.

The V and J genes are TRBV30 and TRBJ1-1, with a possible D match to TRBD1 (6 bases). The CDR3 is 14 residues long. The V gene's germline CDR1 is GTSNPN and CDR2 SVGIG (reference sequence). Trimming cost V 4 bases and J 1 base, with 13 bases left between them. CDR3 sequence reads: CAWNTGIGNTEAFF. The CDR3 DNA reads as TGTGCCTGGAACACAGGGATCGGGAACACTGAAGCTTTCTTT.

A few counts support this clone. The junction departs from the called germline gene at one end, perhaps through a read error. The V and J genes are TRBV2 and TRBJ2-1, with 10 positions matching TRBD1. Germline CDR1 and CDR2: SNHLY and FYNNEI. The CDR3 is made up of 15 amino acids. The CDR3 protein is CASREDRGPYNEQFF. CDR3 in DNA: TGTGCCAGCAGAGAAGACAGGGGGCCCTACAATGAGCAGTTCTTC.

This clone was seen a handful of times. V usage is TRBV7-8 and J usage is TRBJ1-1; D may be TRBD1 (5 bases). The CDR3 extends over 14 amino acids. Germline V CDR1 and CDR2: SGHVS, FQNEAQ. Trimming cost V 1 base and J 4 bases, with 10 bases left between them. The CDR3 DNA is TGTGCCAGCAGCTTAGGGGGCGCGGTCACTGAAGCTTTCTTT. Translating it yields CASSLGGAVTEAFF.

This clone was counted only a few times. The chain has TRBV5-4 and TRBJ1-1; 8 bases agree with TRBD1. Germline CDR1 and CDR2: SGHNT and YYREEE (reference sequence). The V segment lost 0 bases and the J segment 7 bases; nucleotides outside the gene matches: 2. The length of the CDR3 is 13 residues. Here the CDR3 reads CASSLGGTGEAFF. The CDR3 DNA follows: TGTGCCAGCAGCTTGGGCGGGACAGGTGAAGCTTTCTTT.

This clone turned up a few times. This chain uses TRBV6-6 with TRBJ1-1; maybe TRBD1 (6 bases). This CDR3 is built from 13 residues. V was clipped by 4 bases and J by 6 bases, with 12 bases between them. Germline-derived CDR1 and CDR2 are MNHNY and SVGAGI (reference sequence). The CDR3 is CASSSGAIAEAFF. The CDR3 coding sequence is TGTGCCAGCAGTTCAGGGGCTATCGCTGAAGCTTTCTTT.

This clone was counted a few times. V and J are TRBV9 and TRBJ2-7; 12 bases match TRBD2. With V trimmed by 0 bases and J by 4 bases, 2 bases remained unmatched. The germline V gene has CDR1 SGDLS and CDR2 YYNGEE. The CDR3 runs 15 residues. This CDR3 is CASSVGTSGRYEQYF. The CDR3 DNA follows: TGTGCCAGCAGCGTAGGAACTAGCGGGAGGTACGAGCAGTACTTC.

This chain uses TRBV30 with TRBJ1-3; a possible D gene is TRBD1 (5 bases). The germline V gene has CDR1 GTSNPN and CDR2 SVGIG (reference sequence). V gave up 2 bases and J gave up 1 base, with 27 bases separating them. The CDR3 contains 20 residues. DNA of the CDR3: TGTGCCTGGAGTCCCGGGGGGGGTACCCCCTTCCACCTTTCTGGAAACACCATATATTTT. Its translation: CAWSPGGGTPFHLSGNTIYF.

The rearrangement joins TRBV7-2 to TRBJ1-1; D not certain. This CDR3 comprises 16 residues. V was clipped by 2 bases and J by 0 bases, with 13 bases between them. The germline gives CDR1 SGHTA, CDR2 FQGNSA. CDR3 DNA sequence: TGTGCCAGCAGCTTAACGAGCCTAGCGATGAACACTGAAGCTTTCTTT. Its protein product is CASSLTSLAMNTEAFF.

This clone turned up a few times. The chain couples TRBV6-5 to TRBJ2-5, with a tentative D call TRBD1 (6 bases). CDR1 and CDR2 (germline): MNHEY, SVGAGI. This CDR3 comprises 16 residues. Deletions cut 0 bases from V and 1 base from J, with 12 bases between. The DNA for the CDR3 is TGTGCCAGCAGTTACTCGTCCGGGACACCCCAAGAGACCCAGTACTTC. Its translation is CASSYSSGTPQETQYF.

The rearrangement joins TRBV15 to TRBJ2-6; 7 bases are a match to TRBD1. V shed 5 bases and J 1 base; nucleotides not matched to a gene: 8. CDR3 length equals 17 residues. Germline loops: CDR1 LNHNV, CDR2 YYDKDF (reference sequence). The CDR3 is CATSSRQGLSGANVLTF. The CDR3, as DNA: TGTGCCACCAGCTCGCGACAGGGCCTGTCTGGGGCCAACGTCCTGACTTTC.

A few counts support this clone. This chain joins TRBV25-1 and TRBJ1-1, with no clear D. The CDR3 is 15 amino acids. V lost 4 bases, J lost 0 bases, and 12 bases lay in between. From germline, CDR1 is MGHDK and CDR2 SYGVNS. CDR3 region: CASSVHQSMNTEAFF. In nucleotides, the CDR3 is TGTGCCAGCAGTGTTCATCAGTCGATGAACACTGAAGCTTTCTTT.

The chain is built from TRBV5-1 and TRBJ2-4; TRBD2 matches 9 bases. CDR1 SGHRS and CDR2 YFSETQ come from the germline V gene. V lost 0 bases to trimming and J lost 0 bases; unmatched junction nucleotides: 10. This CDR3 has 19 residues. As DNA, the CDR3 is TGCGCCAGCAGCTTGGCGGCGCTAGCGGGACCGCTAGCCAAAAACATTCAGTACTTC. Encoded protein: CASSLAALAGPLAKNIQYF.

This clone was counted between two and nine times. The rearrangement joins TRBV27 to TRBJ1-5; D not certain. Trimming took off 1 base at V and 7 bases at J, with 11 bases between the two ends. Germline assignment: CDR1 MNHEY and CDR2 SMNVEV (reference sequence). The CDR3 contains 14 residues. CDR3: CASSLFAGYQPQHF. DNA for the CDR3: TGTGCCAGCAGTTTATTTGCAGGTTACCAGCCCCAGCATTTT.

This clone was found a few times. The CDR3 sequence: CASSGDWSGGEKLFF. The CDR3 DNA reads TGTGCCAGCAGTGGGGACTGGAGCGGTGGTGAAAAACTGTTTTTT. The chain joins TRBV2 to TRBJ1-4; a weak D match, TRBD1 (5 bases). V lost 4 bases and J 7 bases, leaving 16 bases between the germline ends. Germline values: CDR1 SNHLY, CDR2 FYNNEI. The CDR3 spans 15 residues. Full variable domain (outside the CDR3, taken from reference TRBV2 and TRBJ1-4): EPEVTQTPSHQVTQMGQEVILRCVPISNHLYFYWYRQILGQKVEFLVSFYNNEISEKSEIFDDQFSVERPDGSNFTLKIRSTKLEDSAMYFCASSGDWSGGEKLFFGSGTQLSVL.

This clone was counted many times. The gene calls are TRBV19 and TRBJ2-7; possibly TRBD2 for D (5 bases). The CDR3 loop spans 12 amino acids. V shed 8 bases and J shed 5 bases, with 13 bases lying between them. Per germline, CDR1 LNHDA and CDR2 SQIVND (reference sequence). The CDR3 protein is CASSTGSHEQYF. Here the CDR3 DNA reads TGTGCCAGTTCGACGGGGTCCCACGAGCAGTACTTC. The variable domain in full, completed from reference TRBV19 and TRBJ2-7, reads DGGITQSPKYLFRKEGQNVTLSCEQNLNHDAMYWYRQDPGQGLRLIYYSQIVNDFQKGDIAEGYSVSREKKESFPLTVTSAQKNPTAFYLCASSTGSHEQYFGPGTRLTVT.

This sequence joins TRBV5-1 and TRBJ2-7; a weak D match, TRBD2 (6 bases). V gave up 5 bases and J gave up 0 bases, with 15 bases separating them. CDR1 and CDR2 (germline): SGHRS, YFSETQ. The CDR3 is 15 residues long. This chain's CDR3 is CASRSRSGSSYEQYF. The DNA for the CDR3 is TGCGCCAGCAGGTCGCGTAGCGGCAGCTCCTACGAGCAGTACTTC. The entire variable domain, with the rest obtained from reference TRBV5-1 and TRBJ2-7, is as follows: KAGVTQTPRYLIKTRGQQVTLSCSPISGHRSVSWYQQTPGQGLQFLFEYFSETQRNKGNFPGRFSGRQFSNSRSEMNVSTLELGDSALYLCASRSRSGSSYEQYFGPGTRLTVT.

In its sample, this clone ranks as large. The sample has other DNA sequences that encode this CDR3 too. The V call is TRBV30, the J call TRBJ1-3, with D perhaps TRBD1 (6 bases). CDR3 size: 16 residues. Trimming shortened V by 0 bases and J by 5 bases, and 17 bases separated the two germline ends. Germline V gives CDR1 GTSNPN, CDR2 SVGIG (reference sequence). DNA for the CDR3: TGTGCCTGGAGTGTACCGCAGGGGAATGGTAGAAACACCATATATTTT. This sequence encodes CAWSVPQGNGRNTIYF.

The J gene is TRBJ1-2, the V gene TRBV28, with 9 positions matching TRBD1. Germline V gene lookup returns CDR1 MDHEN and CDR2 SYDVKM. V lost 4 bases and J lost 2; bases outside the gene matches: 5. This CDR3 has 15 amino acids. The CDR3 region is CASSSPGQGNYGYTF. In DNA, the CDR3 is TGTGCCAGCAGTTCCCCGGGACAGGGAAACTATGGCTACACCTTC.

DNA for the CDR3: TGTGCCAGCAGTTCAACAGGGGAAATGATCTATGGCTACACCTTC. Its protein product is CASSSTGEMIYGYTF. J is TRBJ1-2 and V is TRBV28; 7 nucleotides match TRBD1. In germline, CDR1 is MDHEN, CDR2 SYDVKM. The CDR3 is 15 amino acids. V shed 4 bases and J 4 bases; nucleotides not matched to a gene: 9.

This clone was counted a few times. V and J are TRBV5-1 and TRBJ2-1; D gene uncertain. V lost 4 bases, J lost 5 bases, and 10 bases lay in between. The CDR3 runs 13 residues. Germline loops: CDR1 SGHRS, CDR2 YFSETQ. The CDR3 sequence: CASSPRVHNEQFF. In nucleotides, the CDR3 is TGCGCCAGCAGCCCCCGGGTGCACAATGAGCAGTTCTTC.

V and J are TRBV4-1 and TRBJ2-1, with TRBD2 matching 9 bases. V trimming: 0 bases; J trimming: 6 bases; junction bases outside the gene matches: 6. The CDR3 has 16 residues. Germline CDR1 reads MGHRA; CDR2 reads YSYEKL. The CDR3, as DNA: TGCGCCAGCAGCCAAGATCGGGGCGGGGGGGGCAATGAGCAGTTCTTC. This sequence encodes CASSQDRGGGGNEQFF.

This rearrangement joins TRBV27 to TRBJ1-4; 9 nucleotides agree with TRBD1. Losses at the gene ends were 5 bases for V and 8 bases for J; bases not matched to a gene: 9. CDR3 size: 15 residues. Germline loops: CDR1 MNHEY, CDR2 SMNVEV (reference sequence). As DNA, the CDR3 is TGTGCCAGCAGTCTAAACAGGGGGCTTTCGGAAAAACTGTTTTTT. Encoded protein: CASSLNRGLSEKLFF.

The rearrangement links TRBV7-9 to TRBJ2-3; no reliable D call. Between the trimmed V and J ends, which lost 7 bases and 6 bases, there was a span of 11 bases. Germline V gene lookup returns CDR1 SEHNR and CDR2 FQNEAQ (reference sequence). The CDR3 runs to 12 residues. CDR3 bases: TGTGCCAGCACAAATGGGCGCGATACGCAGTATTTT. Protein sequence: CASTNGRDTQYF. Full variable domain (remainder filled in from reference TRBV7-9 and TRBJ2-3): DTGVSQNPRHKITKRGQNVTFRCDPISEHNRLYWYRQTLGQGPEFLTYFQNEAQLEKSRLLSDRFSAERPKGSFSTLEIQRTEQGDSAMYLCASTNGRDTQYFGPGTRLTVL.